Presented here are 27 T cell receptor beta chains from one specimen sequenced in a study of blood T cell repertoires in COVID-19. Here immunoSEQ multiplex PCR was the method, and the copy in TCRdb shows in-frame clones only, minus some. The sample records tens of thousands of clones, approximately 81% being singletons. The sample consisted of peripheral blood. These receptors came from a woman of 80 years or more with COVID-19, enrolled during active disease.

The chain combines TRBV28 with TRBJ1-2, with 7 bases lining up with TRBD1. Looked up from germline, CDR1 is MDHEN and CDR2 is SYDVKM. The CDR3 spans 12 residues. The trim removed 4 bases at V and 10 bases at J, leaving 6 bases unmatched. The CDR3, as DNA: TGTGCCAGCAGTTCGACAGGGAGTGCCTACACCTTC. Protein product: CASSSTGSAYTF.

In regard to this clone: The DNA is omitted, as the CDR3 cannot be located on it reliably, and the CDR3 follows TCRdb's listing. The chain combines TRBV19 with TRBJ2-3; no check of the table's D call, TRBD2, against the DNA was made. From its first to its last residue, the CDR3 has 13 amino acids. Germline-derived CDR1 and CDR2 are LNHDA and SQIVND (reference sequence). CDR3 sequence: CASTSGGFDTQYF.

The gene calls are TRBV11-2 and TRBJ2-1, with TRBD1 matching over 7 bases. CDR3 length: 15 amino acids. Germline V lookup: CDR1 SGHAT, CDR2 FQNNGV. The V and J ends lost 3 bases and 4 bases, in that order; junction bases with no gene match: 6. DNA of the CDR3: TGTGCCAGCAGCTTCGACAGGGCTAGGTACAATGAGCAGTTCTTC. Encoded protein: CASSFDRARYNEQFF. Supplemented by reference TRBV11-2 and TRBJ2-1, the full variable domain reads EAGVAQSPRYKIIEKRQSVAFWCNPISGHATLYWYQQILGQGPKLLIQFQNNGVVDDSQLPKDRFSAERLKGVDSTLKIQPAKLEDSAVYLCASSFDRARYNEQFFGPGTRLTVL.

This rearrangement joins TRBV11-2 to TRBJ2-7; D gene uncertain. Trimming removed 6 bases from V and 9 bases from J, with 12 bases in between. The length of the CDR3 is 11 residues. In germline, CDR1 is SGHAT, CDR2 FQNNGV. CDR3 sequence reads: CASRTSFGQYF. CDR3 nucleotides: TGTGCCAGCAGGACAAGTTTTGGGCAGTACTTC.

The chain links TRBV29-1 to TRBJ2-1; possible D gene TRBD2, 5 bases. Per the germline V gene, CDR1 is SQVTM and CDR2 is ANQGSEA. The V end was cut by 4 bases, the J end by 2 bases, with 9 bases between. This CDR3 is 13 amino acids long. CDR3 in amino acids: CSVGGAAYNEQFF. The CDR3 region has the DNA TGCAGCGTTGGTGGAGCGGCCTACAATGAGCAGTTCTTC.

This chain uses TRBV7-6 with TRBJ2-3; tentatively, D is TRBD2 (5 bases). Per the germline V gene, CDR1 is SGHVS and CDR2 is FNYEAQ. The CDR3 totals 14 residues. V was trimmed by 3 bases and J by 4 bases, leaving 11 bases between them. CDR3 in amino acids: CASSFGSFADTQYF. The CDR3 DNA follows: TGTGCCAGCAGCTTTGGGAGTTTCGCAGATACGCAGTATTTT.

This chain links TRBV18 with TRBJ1-1; maybe TRBD1 (5 bases). CDR1 and CDR2 from the germline V gene are KGHSH and LQKENI. V was shortened by 5 bases and J by 1 base, with 14 bases between the two germline ends. The CDR3 totals 15 residues. Here the CDR3 DNA reads TGTGCCAGCTCATTAAGCGGGGGGACGAACACTGAAGCTTTCTTT. Amino acid sequence: CASSLSGGTNTEAFF.

This clone has only one observation. This sequence joins TRBV27 and TRBJ1-5, with D possibly being TRBD1 (5 bases). Deletions cut 7 bases from V and 6 bases from J, with 16 bases between. Germline V gene data show CDR1 as MNHEY and CDR2 as SMNVEV (reference sequence). The CDR3 has 14 residues. Here the CDR3 reads CASNYAGGSQPQHF. The CDR3, as DNA: TGTGCCAGCAATTATGCGGGGGGGTCTCAGCCCCAGCATTTT.

As for this clone: The junction shows a germline mismatch at one end, possibly a read error. This sequence joins TRBV18 and TRBJ1-1; D possibly corresponds to TRBD1 (5 bases). This CDR3 contains 15 residues. Germline V gene lookup returns CDR1 KGHSH and CDR2 LQKENI. The CDR3 nucleotides are TGTGCCAGCTTACCAGGGCAGACTATGAACACTGAAGCTTTCTTT. It translates to CASLPGQTMNTEAFF.

The rearrangement joins TRBV5-1 to TRBJ1-1; tentative D call: TRBD1 (5 bases). CDR1 is SGHRS and CDR2 is YFSETQ in the germline V gene. Between the trimmed V and J ends, which lost 0 bases and 0 bases, there was a span of 12 bases. CDR3 length: 16 residues. The CDR3 coding sequence is TGCGCCAGCAGCTTGGAAGGGGCCCCTATGAACACTGAAGCTTTCTTT. It codes for CASSLEGAPMNTEAFF.

The chain employs TRBV6-5 and TRBJ1-4, with 9 bases fitting TRBD1. The CDR3 length is 15 residues. Trimming removed 7 bases from V and 5 bases from J; junction bases left unmatched: 8. CDR1 MNHEY and CDR2 SVGAGI come from the germline V gene. In DNA, the CDR3 is TGTGCCAGCACCATGCTTGGGACAGGGAATGAAAAACTGTTTTTT. Translated: CASTMLGTGNEKLFF.

This rearrangement joins TRBV2 to TRBJ2-6; 7 nucleotides line up with TRBD1. Per the germline V gene, CDR1 is SNHLY and CDR2 is FYNNEI. Trimming cost V 5 bases and J 8 bases; bases outside gene matches: 12. The CDR3 is 16 residues long. The CDR3 nucleotides read TGTGCCAGCAGTTACGGCCAGGGGGTGACGACCAACGTCCTGACTTTC. Translation: CASSYGQGVTTNVLTF.

This clone appeared a few times. V usage is TRBV5-4 and J usage is TRBJ2-1; D remains ambiguous. The germline V gene encodes CDR1 SGHNT and CDR2 YYREEE (reference sequence). The CDR3 runs to 15 residues. V gave up 2 bases and J gave up 0 bases, with 9 bases separating them. The CDR3, as DNA: TGTGCCAGCAGCTTTTACGTAGCCTCCTACAATGAGCAGTTCTTC. Its protein is CASSFYVASYNEQFF.

The J gene is TRBJ2-1, the V gene TRBV19; TRBD2 aligns across 14 bases. The CDR3 runs 15 residues. Trimming at V came to 6 bases and at J to 7 bases, leaving 5 bases not matched to a gene. Germline lookup yields CDR1 LNHDA and CDR2 SQIVND (reference sequence). The CDR3 loop is CASSTRTSGRNEQFF. In DNA form, the CDR3 reads TGTGCCAGTAGCACCCGGACTAGCGGGAGGAATGAGCAGTTCTTC.

The chain joins TRBV29-1 to TRBJ2-3; maybe TRBD2 (5 bases). There are 15 residues in the CDR3. Trimming stripped 5 bases from V and 3 bases from J, with 18 bases between. CDR1 is SQVTM, CDR2 ANQGSEA, per germline. The CDR3 bases are TGCAGCGTTTACGACACTGGGGAGAGGACAGATACGCAGTATTTT. Encoded protein: CSVYDTGERTDTQYF.

The count of this clone is one. This sequence joins TRBV11-3 and TRBJ2-3; tentatively, D is TRBD1 (5 bases). The CDR3 extends over 15 amino acids. Per the germline V gene, CDR1 is SGHNT and CDR2 is YENEEA. V dropped 1 base and J dropped 0 bases, with 8 bases sitting between them. DNA of the CDR3: TGTGCCAGCAGCTTAGGCCCAGGGAGCACAGATACGCAGTATTTT. Its protein is CASSLGPGSTDTQYF.

This chain uses TRBV9 with TRBJ2-3; perhaps TRBD2 as D (5 bases). With 4 bases removed from V and 3 bases from J, the gap between germline ends came to 15 bases. The CDR3 covers 15 residues. Per germline, CDR1 SGDLS and CDR2 YYNGEE. This CDR3 reads CASSPEGGSTDTQYF. The CDR3 DNA sequence: TGTGCCAGCAGCCCCGAAGGTGGGAGTACAGATACGCAGTATTTT.

CDR3 amino acids: CASSLGGLAGFQTQYF. CDR3 coding DNA: TGTGCCAGCAGCCTCGGCGGACTAGCGGGATTCCAGACCCAGTACTTC. The rearrangement joins TRBV7-2 to TRBJ2-5; the match to TRBD2 covers 12 bases. J gave up 6 bases and V 5 bases, and 10 bases lay outside the gene matches. The germline gives CDR1 SGHTA, CDR2 FQGNSA. CDR3 size: 16 residues. The full variable domain, rest sourced from reference TRBV7-2 and TRBJ2-5, is GAGVSQSPSNKVTEKGKDVELRCDPISGHTALYWYRQSLGQGLEFLIYFQGNSAPDKSGLPSDRFSAERTGGSVSTLTIQRTQQEDSAVYLCASSLGGLAGFQTQYFGPGTRLLVL.

The chain employs TRBV5-8 and TRBJ1-1; D gene ambiguous. Germline values: CDR1 SGHTS, CDR2 YDEGEE. V was cut by 3 bases and J by 4 bases, with 13 bases left in between. This CDR3 spans 14 amino acids. CDR3: CASSSVGGSTEAFF. The CDR3 DNA is TGTGCCAGCAGCTCGGTGGGAGGGAGCACTGAAGCTTTCTTT.

The table lists this clone with a count of one. J is TRBJ2-3 and V is TRBV2; D is undetermined. Germline V gives CDR1 SNHLY, CDR2 FYNNEI. The length of the CDR3 is 15 residues. The V end was cut by 8 bases, the J end by 0 bases, with 15 bases between. CDR3 amino acids: CASDWRFASTDTQYF. Here the CDR3 DNA reads TGTGCCAGCGATTGGCGGTTCGCTAGCACAGATACGCAGTATTTT.

This clone has just a few counts. The chain couples TRBV6-6 to TRBJ1-1, with D possibly TRBD1 on 5 matching bases. This CDR3 is 14 amino acids long. The germline V gene has CDR1 MNHNY and CDR2 SVGAGI (reference sequence). Trimming pared 0 bases from V and 3 bases from J, leaving 8 bases between. The CDR3 sequence is CASSYSDTYTEAFF. CDR3 DNA: TGTGCCAGCAGTTACTCGGACACATACACTGAAGCTTTCTTT.

The chain has TRBV19 and TRBJ1-1, with TRBD1 matching 8 bases. The CDR3 runs to 14 residues. V lost 7 bases and J lost 5; bases outside the gene matches: 9. CDR1 and CDR2 from the germline V gene are LNHDA and SQIVND (reference sequence). CDR3 region: CASTRGDRGTEAFF. CDR3 DNA: TGTGCCAGTACTAGGGGCGACAGGGGAACTGAAGCTTTCTTT. The complete variable domain, with remaining parts taken from reference TRBV19 and TRBJ1-1, reads DGGITQSPKYLFRKEGQNVTLSCEQNLNHDAMYWYRQDPGQGLRLIYYSQIVNDFQKGDIAEGYSVSREKKESFPLTVTSAQKNPTAFYLCASTRGDRGTEAFFGQGTRLTVV.

This chain joins TRBV18 and TRBJ1-5; 7 bases map to TRBD1. Germline V lookup: CDR1 KGHSH, CDR2 LQKENI. CDR3 size: 14 residues. After removal of 3 bases from V and 6 bases from J, the junction contained 5 bases not matched to a gene. Here the CDR3 reads CASSPTGSGQPQHF. The CDR3 DNA reads as TGTGCCAGCTCACCGACAGGGTCCGGTCAGCCCCAGCATTTT.

The J gene is TRBJ2-7, the V gene TRBV4-2, with D tentatively TRBD2 (6 bases). In germline, CDR1 is LGHNA, CDR2 YNFKEQ. Trimming removed 0 bases at V and 3 bases at J, with 12 bases between. This CDR3 comprises 15 residues. CDR3 in DNA: TGTGCCAGCAGCCAAGACCTAGCGACCCACTACGAGCAGTACTTC. It yields the protein CASSQDLATHYEQYF.

This chain's CDR3 is CASRGPRRAGAGELFF. CDR3 nucleotide sequence: TGTGCCAGCCGCGGCCCTCGGAGGGCAGGCGCCGGGGAGCTGTTTTTT. The chain joins TRBV19 to TRBJ2-2; D is perhaps TRBD2 (6 bases). CDR1 LNHDA and CDR2 SQIVND come from the germline V gene (reference sequence). The CDR3 covers 16 residues. The V and J ends lost 9 bases and 6 bases respectively, with 23 bases between them.

The sample holds one count of this clone. The chain carries TRBV2 and TRBJ2-7, with a tentative D call TRBD1 (5 bases). The CDR3 consists of 11 residues. Per the germline V gene, CDR1 is SNHLY and CDR2 is FYNNEI. Trimming cost V 4 bases and J 6 bases, with 7 bases left between them. CDR3: CASSAGLEQYF. The CDR3 coding sequence is TGTGCCAGCAGTGCAGGGCTCGAGCAGTACTTC.

The chain uses TRBV28 and TRBJ2-3; 7 bases line up with TRBD2. CDR1 and CDR2 from the germline V gene are MDHEN and SYDVKM. The CDR3 extends over 16 amino acids. Unmatched junction bases numbered 11, after V lost 3 bases and J lost 5 bases. CDR3 sequence: CASSFVSSAGLDTQYF. Written as DNA, the CDR3 is TGTGCCAGCAGTTTCGTTTCATCAGCGGGGTTAGATACGCAGTATTTT.